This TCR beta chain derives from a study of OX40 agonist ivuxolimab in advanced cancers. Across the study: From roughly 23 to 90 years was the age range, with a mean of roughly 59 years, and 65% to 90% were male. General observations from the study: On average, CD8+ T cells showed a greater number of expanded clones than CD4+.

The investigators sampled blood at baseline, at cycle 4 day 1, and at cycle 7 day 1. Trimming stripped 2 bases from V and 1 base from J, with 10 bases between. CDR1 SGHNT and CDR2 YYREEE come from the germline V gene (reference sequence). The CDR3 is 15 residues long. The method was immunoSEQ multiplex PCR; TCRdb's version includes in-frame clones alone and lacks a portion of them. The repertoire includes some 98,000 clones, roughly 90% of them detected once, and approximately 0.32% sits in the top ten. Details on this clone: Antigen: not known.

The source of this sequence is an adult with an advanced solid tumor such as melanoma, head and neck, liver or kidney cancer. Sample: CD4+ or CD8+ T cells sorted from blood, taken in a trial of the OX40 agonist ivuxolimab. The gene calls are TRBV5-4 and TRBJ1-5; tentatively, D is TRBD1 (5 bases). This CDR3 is CASSFGGTSNQPQHF. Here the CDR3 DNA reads TGTGCCAGCAGCTTTGGGGGGACGAGCAATCAGCCCCAGCATTTT.